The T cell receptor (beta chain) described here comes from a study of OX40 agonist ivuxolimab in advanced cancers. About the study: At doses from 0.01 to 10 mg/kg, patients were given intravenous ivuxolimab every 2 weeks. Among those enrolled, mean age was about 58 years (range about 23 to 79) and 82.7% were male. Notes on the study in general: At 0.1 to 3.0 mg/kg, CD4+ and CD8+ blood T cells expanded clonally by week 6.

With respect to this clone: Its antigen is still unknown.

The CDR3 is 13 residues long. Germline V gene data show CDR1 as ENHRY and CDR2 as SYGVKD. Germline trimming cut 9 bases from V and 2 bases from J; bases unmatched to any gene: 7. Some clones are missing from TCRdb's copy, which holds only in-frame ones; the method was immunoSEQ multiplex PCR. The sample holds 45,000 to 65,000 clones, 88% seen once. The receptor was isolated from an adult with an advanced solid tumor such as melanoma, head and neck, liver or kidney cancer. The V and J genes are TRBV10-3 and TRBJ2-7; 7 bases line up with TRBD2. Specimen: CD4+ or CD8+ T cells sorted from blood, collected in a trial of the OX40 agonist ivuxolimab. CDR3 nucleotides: TGTGCCATGGGGACGGGGAGGGCCTACGAGCAGTACTTC. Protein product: CAMGTGRAYEQYF.